The clone carrying this TCR beta chain was observed a single time. Antigen unknown. The data are from a study of cytomegalovirus exposure and HLA in healthy donors. Looking at the study overall: A subsequent analysis stated that the approximately 110 validation repertoires were run on the same platform as the approximately 710 first-cohort repertoires.

Broader study findings: Three chains tied to CMV proved CMV antigen-specific in vitro.

TCRdb's copy holds only in-frame clones and misses some; the assay was immunoSEQ multiplex PCR. The sample comprises about 250,000 clones, about 90% of which are singletons, and about 11% rests with the top ten. The receptor comes from a man aged 18 to 30 in good health and CMV-seropositive. The sequencing sample was made of PBMCs.

Here the CDR3 DNA reads TGCGCCAGCAGCCAAGAGACTCACGTAACCTACGAGCAGTACTTC. It codes for CASSQETHVTYEQYF. This chain joins TRBV4-3 and TRBJ2-7; no definite D call. The V and J ends lost 0 bases and 2 bases respectively, with 11 bases between them. Germline V lookup: CDR1 LGHNA, CDR2 YSLEER. There are 15 residues in the CDR3.